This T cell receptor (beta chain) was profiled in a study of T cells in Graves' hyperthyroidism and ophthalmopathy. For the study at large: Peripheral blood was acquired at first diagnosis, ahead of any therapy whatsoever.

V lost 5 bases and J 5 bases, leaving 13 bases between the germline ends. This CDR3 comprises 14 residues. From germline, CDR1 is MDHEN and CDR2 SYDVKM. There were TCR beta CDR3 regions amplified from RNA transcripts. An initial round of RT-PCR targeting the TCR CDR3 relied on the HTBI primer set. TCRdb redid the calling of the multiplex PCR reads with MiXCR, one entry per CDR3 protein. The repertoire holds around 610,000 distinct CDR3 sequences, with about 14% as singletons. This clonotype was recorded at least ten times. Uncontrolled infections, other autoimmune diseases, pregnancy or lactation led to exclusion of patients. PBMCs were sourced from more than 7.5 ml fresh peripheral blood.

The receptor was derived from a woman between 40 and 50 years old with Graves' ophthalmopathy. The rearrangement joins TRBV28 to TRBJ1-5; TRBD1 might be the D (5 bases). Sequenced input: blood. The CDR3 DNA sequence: TGTGCCAGCAGTATCTGGGGCAGGGATCAGCCCCAGCATTTT. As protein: CASSIWGRDQPQHF.